The 22 T cell receptor beta chains given below trace back to one sample, sequenced in a study of blood T cell repertoires in COVID-19 (dated by TCRdb to about 2020). Libraries were prepared through the immunoSEQ multiplex PCR assay. The clones in this table, taken by TCRdb from immuneACCESS, are in-frame only. Not every clone is retained; where verified, under half of the shortfall comes from an unresolved V gene, and the cause of the rest is unknown. The sample table lists about 370,000 clones, approximately 90% of them with a count of one. The ten largest clones capture 1% of the sample. The specimen was PBMCs or T cells enriched from blood (not recorded which). All receptors derive from a man aged 18 to 30 who had recovered from COVID-19.

In the case of this clone: Different DNA sequences within this sample yield the same CDR3. The chain joins TRBV2 to TRBJ2-1, with D hard to call. Germline CDR1 reads SNHLY; CDR2 reads FYNNEI. This CDR3 has 12 amino acids. V dropped 4 bases and J dropped 4 bases, with 5 bases sitting between them. The CDR3 sequence: CASSGQYNEQFF. In nucleotides, the CDR3 is TGTGCCAGCAGTGGGCAGTACAATGAGCAGTTCTTC. The whole variable domain, filled in from reference TRBV2 and TRBJ2-1, reads EPEVTQTPSHQVTQMGQEVILRCVPISNHLYFYWYRQILGQKVEFLVSFYNNEISEKSEIFDDQFSVERPDGSNFTLKIRSTKLEDSAMYFCASSGQYNEQFFGPGTRLTVL.

The chain carries TRBV11-2 and TRBJ1-2; D is unresolved. Trimming cost V 5 bases and J 5 bases, with 18 bases left between them. Germline V gene lookup returns CDR1 SGHAT and CDR2 FQNNGV. The CDR3 is 15 residues long. The CDR3 loop is CASSPAVQGSYGYTF. As DNA, the CDR3 is TGTGCCAGCAGCCCAGCGGTTCAAGGGTCGTATGGCTACACCTTC. Looking up the rest from reference TRBV11-2 and TRBJ1-2 gives the full variable domain: EAGVAQSPRYKIIEKRQSVAFWCNPISGHATLYWYQQILGQGPKLLIQFQNNGVVDDSQLPKDRFSAERLKGVDSTLKIQPAKLEDSAVYLCASSPAVQGSYGYTFGSGTRLTVV.

The chain links TRBV7-9 to TRBJ2-7; TRBD2 aligns across 9 bases. CDR3 length: 15 residues. Looked up from germline, CDR1 is SEHNR and CDR2 is FQNEAQ (reference sequence). Losses at the gene ends were 4 bases for V and 2 bases for J; bases not matched to a gene: 6. CDR3 in DNA: TGTGCCAGCAGCTCAAGCGGGGGGCCCCCCTACGAGCAGTACTTC. This encodes CASSSSGGPPYEQYF.

V gene TRBV19 combines with J gene TRBJ1-2; D is possibly TRBD1 (6 bases). The CDR3 length is 16 residues. V shed 7 bases and J shed 4 bases, with 22 bases lying between them. From germline, CDR1 is LNHDA and CDR2 SQIVND (reference sequence). For the CDR3, the DNA is TGTGCCAGTACTCCCCAGGGCAGCCAGGGGTCCTATGGCTACACCTTC. Protein product: CASTPQGSQGSYGYTF.

A few counts support this clone. V is TRBV5-6 and J is TRBJ2-3; D is undetermined. V was clipped by 4 bases and J by 2 bases, with 11 bases between them. This CDR3 has 14 amino acids. Germline CDR1 and CDR2: SGHDT and YYEEEE. CDR3 loop: CASSSITSTDTQYF. In DNA, the CDR3 is TGTGCCAGCAGCAGCATTACCTCCACAGATACGCAGTATTTT.

CDR3 nucleotide sequence: TGTGCCAGCAGCGCGGGACCTAGCGGGAAGGGCGCCGGGGAGCTGTTTTTT. It codes for CASSAGPSGKGAGELFF. The rearrangement links TRBV7-2 to TRBJ2-2; 9 nucleotides line up with TRBD2. The CDR3 loop spans 17 amino acids. V was pared by 5 bases and J by 6 bases, with 13 bases of the junction left unmatched. Germline V gene lookup returns CDR1 SGHTA and CDR2 FQGNSA.

The chain carries TRBV7-9 and TRBJ2-2; weak D call: TRBD1 (5 bases). The CDR3 runs 13 residues. Germline values: CDR1 SEHNR, CDR2 FQNEAQ (reference sequence). Trimming removed 5 bases from V and 6 bases from J, with 10 bases in between. The CDR3, as DNA: TGTGCCAGCAGCGAGCAAGGGGCCGGGGAGCTGTTTTTT. Translation gives CASSEQGAGELFF.

V usage is TRBV19 and J usage is TRBJ1-6, with D possibly TRBD1 on 6 matching bases. Germline assignment: CDR1 LNHDA and CDR2 SQIVND (reference sequence). Deletions cut 1 base from V and 7 bases from J, with 14 bases between. CDR3 length: 16 residues. This chain's CDR3 is CASSIALQGGNSPLHF. The CDR3 DNA is TGTGCCAGTAGTATAGCTTTACAGGGTGGAAATTCACCCCTCCACTTT.

The chain carries TRBV6-5 and TRBJ2-1; TRBD2 matches 14 bases. The CDR3 consists of 16 residues. V gave up 4 bases and J gave up 7 bases; unmatched junction bases: 6. Germline lookup yields CDR1 MNHEY and CDR2 SVGAGI. CDR3 protein: CASSSPGLAGVNEQFF. DNA for the CDR3: TGTGCCAGCAGTTCACCGGGACTAGCGGGGGTTAATGAGCAGTTCTTC.

V and J are TRBV5-1 and TRBJ1-2, with 8 bases identical to TRBD1. The CDR3 runs 12 residues. The V gene end was trimmed by 4 bases and the J gene end by 6 bases; junction bases not matched to a gene: 2. Germline-derived CDR1 and CDR2 are SGHRS and YFSETQ. As DNA, the CDR3 is TGCGCCAGCAGCCAGGACAGGGATGGCTACACCTTC. This gives the protein CASSQDRDGYTF.

The chain combines TRBV27 with TRBJ2-7; 8 bases match TRBD1. This CDR3 is 15 amino acids long. The germline V gene encodes CDR1 MNHEY and CDR2 SMNVEV (reference sequence). V dropped 4 bases and J dropped 2; count of bases not matched to a gene: 7. This CDR3 is CASSYAATGAYEQYF. The CDR3 DNA reads TGTGCCAGCAGTTATGCCGCGACAGGGGCCTACGAGCAGTACTTC.

The chain recombines TRBV27 with TRBJ2-7; 9 bases fit TRBD1. V trimming: 3 bases; J trimming: 2 bases; junction bases outside the gene matches: 2. This CDR3 comprises 14 residues. Germline loops: CDR1 MNHEY, CDR2 SMNVEV (reference sequence). The CDR3 DNA is TGTGCCAGCAGTTTCGGGACAGGGCCCTACGAGCAGTACTTC. Its translation is CASSFGTGPYEQYF.

The rearrangement links TRBV3-1 (or the pseudogene TRBV3-2) to TRBJ2-4, with 9 bases that match TRBD1. CDR3 length: 13 amino acids. With V trimmed by 8 bases and J by 6 bases, 5 bases remained unmatched. From germline, CDR1 is LGHDT and CDR2 YNNKEL (reference sequence). In DNA form, the CDR3 reads TGTGCCAGCGGGGACAGGGTATTAAACATTCAGTACTTC. Its protein product is CASGDRVLNIQYF.

V and J are TRBV12-3 or TRBV12-4 and TRBJ2-5, with TRBD1 as a possible D gene (6 bases). The CDR3 has 13 amino acids. V lost 6 bases, J lost 2 bases, and 10 bases lay in between. Here the CDR3 reads CASRQDRQETQYF. The CDR3 DNA sequence: TGTGCCAGCAGACAAGACAGGCAAGAGACCCAGTACTTC.

This chain uses TRBV4-1 with TRBJ2-3; no reliable D call. Germline V gene lookup returns CDR1 MGHRA and CDR2 YSYEKL. Trimming took 1 base from V and 2 from J, leaving 7 bases between them. The CDR3 is 14 residues long. The CDR3 DNA reads TGCGCCAGCAGCCAAGTTGAGCTCACAGATACGCAGTATTTT. This encodes CASSQVELTDTQYF.

The chain uses TRBV5-5 and TRBJ2-7, with D perhaps matching TRBD2 (6 bases). Trimming cost V 4 bases and J 3 bases, with 8 bases left between them. This CDR3 region has 12 residues. Germline-derived CDR1 and CDR2 are SGHKS and YYEKEE (reference sequence). In nucleotides, the CDR3 is TGTGCCAGCAGCCCGGACTACTACGAGCAGTACTTC. Residues: CASSPDYYEQYF.

The J gene is TRBJ2-1, the V gene TRBV4-3, with D tentatively TRBD2 (6 bases). CDR1 and CDR2 (germline): LGHNA, YSLEER. The CDR3 is 14 residues long. Trimming took off 6 bases at V and 4 bases at J, with 13 bases between the two ends. DNA of the CDR3: TGCGCCAGCAGTCCCACCGGGGGTTACAATGAGCAGTTCTTC. Translation gives CASSPTGGYNEQFF.

As for this clone: In the same sample, other DNA sequences code for this CDR3. The chain is built from TRBV10-3 and TRBJ1-5; D ambiguous. The length of the CDR3 is 15 residues. Germline V lookup: CDR1 ENHRY, CDR2 SYGVKD. V lost 4 bases, J lost 0 bases, and 10 bases lay in between. CDR3 in amino acids: CAISGAGDSNQPQHF. The CDR3 coding sequence is TGTGCCATCAGTGGGGCAGGTGATAGCAATCAGCCCCAGCATTTT.

This chain links TRBV5-5 with TRBJ2-7; D is uncertain. Germline-derived CDR1 and CDR2 are SGHKS and YYEKEE (reference sequence). The ends were cut back, 1 base at V and 2 bases at J, with 13 bases in the middle. This CDR3 region has 15 residues. CDR3 nucleotide sequence: TGTGCCAGCAGCTTGTCCAGGCTCCCAACCTACGAGCAGTACTTC. Translated, it gives CASSLSRLPTYEQYF.

The gene calls are TRBV20-1 and TRBJ2-7; 8 bases map to TRBD1. In germline, CDR1 is DFQATT, CDR2 SNEGSKA (reference sequence). After removal of 3 bases from V and 4 bases from J, the junction contained 8 bases not matched to a gene. This CDR3 spans 14 amino acids. CDR3 residues: CSASEAQGVYEQYF. CDR3 DNA sequence: TGCAGTGCTAGTGAGGCACAGGGGGTTTACGAGCAGTACTTC.

The gene calls are TRBV28 and TRBJ2-7, with 8 bases identical to TRBD2. From germline, CDR1 is MDHEN and CDR2 SYDVKM. The CDR3 runs 14 residues. Unmatched junction bases numbered 7, after V lost 5 bases and J lost 4 bases. The CDR3 is CASSPRTSRYEQYF. The CDR3 DNA follows: TGTGCCAGCAGTCCTCGGACTAGCAGATACGAGCAGTACTTC.

The CDR3 spells CASSLVSLSGLPLGNEQFF. The CDR3 nucleotides read TGTGCCAGCAGCTTGGTTAGTTTGTCTGGACTACCTCTCGGCAATGAGCAGTTCTTC. The V and J genes are TRBV5-4 and TRBJ2-1; possible D gene TRBD2, 6 bases. The V end was cut by 0 bases, the J end by 6 bases, with 25 bases between. Per germline, CDR1 SGHNT and CDR2 YYREEE (reference sequence). CDR3 length: 19 residues.